This paragraph covers one T cell receptor (beta chain) sequence. The record originates from a study of blood T cell repertoires in COVID-19. Enrollees, about 18 to 89 years old, lived in some 24 US areas. Two consecutive negative NP/OP PCR tests, clearance, or resolved symptoms defined Cohort 3 recovery. TCRdb's copy holds only in-frame clones and misses some; the assay was immunoSEQ multiplex PCR. This table holds a few hundred thousand clones, about 88% found once. The length of the CDR3 is 13 residues. Trimming took off 2 bases at V and 6 bases at J, with 10 bases between the two ends. CDR1 and CDR2 (germline): SGHTA, FQGNSA.

The source of this sequence is a woman in her forties or fifties who had recovered from COVID-19. The chain carries TRBV7-2 and TRBJ1-1; TRBD1 might be the D (6 bases). What was sequenced was PBMCs or T cells enriched from blood (not recorded which). The CDR3 bases are TGTGCCAGCAGCTTACTCAGGGGTTCTGAAGCTTTCTTT. It is translated as CASSLLRGSEAFF.